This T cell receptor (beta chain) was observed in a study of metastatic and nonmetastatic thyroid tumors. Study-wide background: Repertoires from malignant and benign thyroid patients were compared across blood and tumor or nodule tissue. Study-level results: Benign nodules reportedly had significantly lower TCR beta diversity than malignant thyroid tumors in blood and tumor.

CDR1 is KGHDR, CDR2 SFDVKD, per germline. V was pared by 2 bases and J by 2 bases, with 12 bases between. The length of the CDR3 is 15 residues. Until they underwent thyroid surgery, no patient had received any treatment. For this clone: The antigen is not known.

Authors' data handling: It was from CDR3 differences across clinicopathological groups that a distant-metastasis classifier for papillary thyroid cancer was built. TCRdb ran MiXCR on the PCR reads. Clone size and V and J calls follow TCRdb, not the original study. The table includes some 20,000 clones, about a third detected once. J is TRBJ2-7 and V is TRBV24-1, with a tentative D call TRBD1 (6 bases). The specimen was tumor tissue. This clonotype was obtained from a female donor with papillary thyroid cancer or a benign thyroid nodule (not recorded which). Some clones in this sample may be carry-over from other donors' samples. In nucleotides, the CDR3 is TGTGCCACCAGTGATTCGCGACAGGCAGCCTACGAGCAGTACTTC. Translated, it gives CATSDSRQAAYEQYF.